A single TCR beta chain is shown here with its context. Some clones are missing from TCRdb's copy, which holds only in-frame ones; the method was immunoSEQ multiplex PCR. Altogether around 160,000 clones are present, 70% to 90% being singletons, with the ten largest covering roughly 8%. The data were obtained in a study of blood T cell repertoires in COVID-19. Looking at the study overall: Nucleic acid was either cDNA or gDNA, and it came from T cells, B-cell-depleted T cells, or PBMCs.

The germline V gene encodes CDR1 MNHEY and CDR2 SVGEGT. CDR3 length: 18 residues. Trimming took 2 bases from V and 4 from J, leaving 24 bases between them. The material sequenced was peripheral blood. The chain is built from TRBV6-2 or TRBV6-3 and TRBJ2-7, with D perhaps TRBD1 (5 bases). The receptor was derived from a woman aged 55-69 years with COVID-19, enrolled during active disease. CDR3 DNA: TGTGCCAGCAGTTACGTGCAGGGAAACCCCCGAAACTCATACGAGCAGTACTTC. This encodes CASSYVQGNPRNSYEQYF.